These 25 T cell receptor beta chains share one sample of origin, sequenced in a study of blood T cells in healthy people across ages. A second PCR, run for about 7 to 12 cycles, used a sample-barcoded 5' primer plus a J-beta primer mix. MiXCR, applied by TCRdb to the 5' RACE reads, yields one record per CDR3 protein. The sample includes about 840,000 distinct CDR3 sequences, around 29% of them seen just once. The data also belong to a second study, concerning T cells of mothers and their children.

The sample comprised blood. The receptor set was obtained from a woman aged 40-49 years in good health.

Worth noting for this clonotype: A clone one base away is much larger, so this may be a read error. The chain combines TRBV28 with TRBJ2-7, with D unclear. Germline V gene data show CDR1 as MDHEN and CDR2 as SYDVKM. CDR3 length: 11 amino acids. The chain's CDR3 is CASEGSYEQDF. The CDR3 nucleotides read TGTGCCAGCGAAGGATCCTACGAGCAGGACTTC.

The count of this clonotype is one. The chain combines TRBV3-1 with TRBJ1-2; TRBD1 agrees at 7 bases. Germline V gene data show CDR1 as LGHDT and CDR2 as YNNKEL (reference sequence). The CDR3 length is 14 residues. The J segment lost 8 bases and the V segment lost 3 bases, leaving 9 bases of the junction unmatched. The CDR3 protein is CASSQGSDRDGYTF. As DNA, the CDR3 is TGTGCCAGCAGCCAGGGCTCCGACAGGGACGGCTACACCTTC. The whole variable domain, remainder taken from reference TRBV3-1 and TRBJ1-2, is DTAVSQTPKYLVTQMGNDKSIKCEQNLGHDTMYWYKQDSKKFLKIMFSYNNKELIINETVPNRFSPKSPDKAHLNLHINSLELGDSAVYFCASSQGSDRDGYTFGSGTRLTVV.

This clonotype occurred a few times. An end of the junction does not agree with germline; a read error may underlie this. This chain uses TRBV12-3 or TRBV12-4 with TRBJ2-3; TRBD1 aligns across 10 bases. The CDR3 is made up of 15 amino acids. This chain's CDR3 is CASSLHGQGGDAQYF. In DNA form, the CDR3 reads TGTGCCAGCAGTCTCCATGGACAGGGGGGAGATGCGCAGTATTTT.

The chain uses TRBV25-1 and TRBJ2-7; D possibly corresponds to TRBD1 (5 bases). Germline CDR1 is MGHDK and CDR2 is SYGVNS. This CDR3 has 14 residues. With 3 bases removed from V and 2 bases from J, the gap between germline ends came to 11 bases. CDR3 residues: CASSDRVVPYEQYF. The CDR3 bases are TGTGCCAGCAGTGACAGGGTAGTCCCCTACGAGCAGTACTTC.

Only one count was recorded for this clonotype. A much larger clone lies a single base off, so this may be a read error. V is TRBV20-1 and J is TRBJ2-7; D perhaps matches TRBD2 (7 bases). The DNA end favors TRBJ2-5, so the J call may be wrong. The CDR3 totals 17 residues. CDR1 and CDR2 (germline): DFQATT, SNEGSKA (reference sequence). CDR3 in amino acids: CSAREGGAGGMGETQYF. CDR3 in DNA: TGCAGTGCTAGAGAGGGGGGGGCAGGAGGAATGGGAGAGACCCAGTACTTC.

Written as DNA, the CDR3 is TGCGCCAGCAGCCAAACCAGGACCCCCGGTCAGCCCCAGCATTTT. Amino acids: CASSQTRTPGQPQHF. This chain joins TRBV4-3 and TRBJ1-5, with D uncertain. Trimming took off 2 bases at V and 6 bases at J, with 14 bases between the two ends. This CDR3 region has 15 residues. Germline V CDR1 and CDR2: LGHNA, YSLEER.

For this clonotype: Given the absence of the conserved phenylalanine or tryptophan at the CDR3 end, a read error is likely. DNA of the CDR3: TGTGCCAGTCTCAAGGGGACAGGGAACACCGGGGAGCTGTTTCTT. This encodes CASLKGTGNTGELFL. The chain couples TRBV28 to TRBJ2-2, with TRBD1 identical over 8 bases. V was clipped by 9 bases and J by 1 base; unmatched bases: 7. CDR1 is MDHEN, CDR2 SYDVKM, per germline. The CDR3 is 15 amino acids.

The chain couples TRBV5-1 to TRBJ2-7; D is unresolved. CDR3 size: 15 residues. The germline V gene has CDR1 SGHRS and CDR2 YFSETQ. Trimming shortened V by 2 bases and J by 0 bases, and 12 bases separated the two germline ends. CDR3 protein: CASSFVAGNSYEQYF. DNA of the CDR3: TGCGCCAGCAGCTTCGTAGCCGGCAACTCCTACGAGCAGTACTTC.

The table lists this clonotype with a few counts. This sequence joins TRBV20-1 and TRBJ2-1, with D perhaps TRBD2 (7 bases). This CDR3 is built from 15 residues. Trimming left V 5 bases short and J 5 bases short, with 19 bases between. Germline values: CDR1 DFQATT, CDR2 SNEGSKA (reference sequence). CDR3 protein: CSAEESGRGDNEQFF. The DNA of the CDR3 is TGCAGTGCTGAAGAATCAGGGAGGGGGGACAATGAGCAGTTCTTC.

This sequence joins TRBV5-1 and TRBJ2-3, with 8 bases aligning to TRBD1. This CDR3 spans 17 amino acids. V dropped 4 bases and J dropped 6; count of bases not matched to a gene: 16. Germline values: CDR1 SGHRS, CDR2 YFSETQ. This CDR3 reads CASSAITGRGREDTQYF. The CDR3 nucleotides read TGCGCCAGCAGCGCTATTACGGGCAGGGGGCGAGAGGATACGCAGTATTTT.

Comment on this clonotype: The junction and the germline gene differ at one end; a read error may be behind it. The V and J genes are TRBV9 and TRBJ1-1; D uncertain. This CDR3 is 16 amino acids long. CDR1 SGDLS and CDR2 YYNGEE come from the germline V gene. DNA for the CDR3: TGTGCCAGCAGCTCGAAGACGGACGTCATGAACGCTGAAGCTTTCTTT. Translation gives CASSSKTDVMNAEAFF.

This clonotype was recorded at least ten times. This sequence joins TRBV7-2 and TRBJ2-5; a possible D gene is TRBD2 (6 bases). The ends were cut back, 5 bases at V and 5 bases at J, with 12 bases in the middle. The CDR3 totals 13 residues. CDR1 is SGHTA, CDR2 FQGNSA, per germline. The CDR3 DNA sequence: TGTGCCAGCAGCGGAGGGACCTGGGAGACCCAGTACTTC. Its translation is CASSGGTWETQYF.

Only a few counts were recorded for this clonotype. The chain joins TRBV27 to TRBJ2-7, with a possible D match to TRBD1 (6 bases). V lost 6 bases, J lost 4 bases, and 19 bases lay in between. Germline assignment: CDR1 MNHEY and CDR2 SMNVEV (reference sequence). This CDR3 spans 15 amino acids. CDR3 sequence reads: CASRNIQGSFYEQYF. CDR3 coding DNA: TGTGCCAGCAGAAACATACAGGGCTCGTTTTACGAGCAGTACTTC.

The rearrangement joins TRBV28 to TRBJ2-1, with TRBD1 matching 11 bases. Germline values: CDR1 MDHEN, CDR2 SYDVKM. The junction had 7 bases not matched to a gene; V was cut back by 3 bases and J by 6 bases. The CDR3 consists of 16 residues. Here the CDR3 reads CASSFTGTGGINEQFF. Written as DNA, the CDR3 is TGTGCCAGCAGTTTCACCGGGACAGGGGGAATCAATGAGCAGTTCTTC.

The genes are TRBV5-1 and TRBJ2-7; D possibly uses TRBD1 or TRBD2 (5 bases each). V lost 0 bases to trimming and J lost 9 bases, with 10 bases between them. Germline lookup yields CDR1 SGHRS and CDR2 YFSETQ. The CDR3 runs to 12 residues. CDR3 amino acids: CASSLEVGGQYF. The DNA for the CDR3 is TGCGCCAGCAGCTTGGAAGTTGGGGGGCAGTACTTC.

V and J are TRBV20-1 and TRBJ2-1; 8 positions agree with TRBD2. The J segment lost 9 bases and the V segment lost 3 bases, leaving 7 bases of the junction unmatched. This CDR3 comprises 13 residues. In germline, CDR1 is DFQATT, CDR2 SNEGSKA (reference sequence). The CDR3 bases are TGCAGTGCTAGCCTAGGACTAGCATTTGAGCAGTTCTTC. Its translation: CSASLGLAFEQFF.

V is TRBV2 and J is TRBJ2-7; possibly TRBD1 for D (6 bases). The germline V gene encodes CDR1 SNHLY and CDR2 FYNNEI. The CDR3 has 14 residues. This chain's CDR3 is CVGRAAGASYEQYF. Here the CDR3 DNA reads TGTGTCGGCAGGGCGGCAGGGGCCTCCTACGAGCAGTACTTC.

The chain links TRBV6-4 to TRBJ1-1; maybe TRBD1 (5 bases). Looked up from germline, CDR1 is MRHNA and CDR2 is SNTAGT. V was pared by 2 bases and J by 2 bases, with 6 bases between. This CDR3 comprises 13 residues. CDR3 DNA: TGTGCCAGCAGTGACGGACAAAACACTGAAGCTTTCTTT. Residues: CASSDGQNTEAFF.

This rearrangement joins TRBV12-3 or TRBV12-4 to TRBJ1-5; possible D gene TRBD1, 5 bases. The ends were cut back, 3 bases at V and 6 bases at J, with 12 bases in the middle. The CDR3 loop spans 14 amino acids. The CDR3 DNA reads as TGTGCCAGCAGTTTCTTGGGGGGAGGTCAGCCCCAGCATTTT. It translates to CASSFLGGGQPQHF.

The chain has TRBV6-1 and TRBJ2-7, with TRBD1 matching 10 bases. The better agreement between TRBJ2-5 and the DNA end casts doubt on the J call. The CDR3 spans 18 residues. In germline, CDR1 is MNHNS, CDR2 SASEGT. CDR3 amino acids: CASSEQIGQGVPGGTQYF. For the CDR3, the DNA is TGTGCCAGCAGTGAACAGATAGGACAGGGGGTCCCCGGCGGGACCCAGTACTTC.

Remarks on this clonotype: A junction boundary mismatches the germline segment, possibly from a read error. V usage is TRBV6-2 or TRBV6-3 and J usage is TRBJ2-4, with 10 positions matching TRBD1. This CDR3 has 17 amino acids. The germline CDR1 and CDR2 sequences are MNHEY and SVGEGT. The CDR3 here is CANSSRTGGMAKNIQYF. The CDR3 DNA sequence: TGTGCCAACAGTTCGAGGACAGGGGGTATGGCCAAAAACATTCAGTACTTC.

To note about this clonotype: This may be a read error: a much more frequent sequence differs by one nucleotide. The rearrangement joins TRBV12-3 or TRBV12-4 to TRBJ2-3; D possibly matches TRBD1 or TRBD2 (5 bases each). This CDR3 is 15 amino acids long. Trimming removed 6 bases at V and 0 bases at J, with 13 bases between. CDR3 in DNA: TGTGCCAGCAGGAGGGGCAGCAGGAGCACAGATACGCAGTATTTT. Translated: CASRRGSRSTDTQYF.

The chain employs TRBV5-1 and TRBJ2-3; 10 bases align to TRBD2. V shed 0 bases, J shed 9 bases, and the junction held 10 bases outside the gene matches. The germline CDR1 and CDR2 sequences are SGHRS and YFSETQ. This CDR3 is built from 16 residues. The DNA of the CDR3 is TGCGCCAGCAGCTTGGCCCCTAGCGGGGGAACGAACACGCAGTATTTT. Amino acid sequence: CASSLAPSGGTNTQYF.

The table lists this clonotype with a few counts. The V call is TRBV12-3 or TRBV12-4, the J call TRBJ1-4; the match to TRBD1 covers 7 bases. With 1 base clipped from V and 8 bases from J, the junction kept 10 bases outside the gene matches. The CDR3 is 16 residues long. Written as DNA, the CDR3 is TGTGCCAGCAGTTTAGGGGTGAAGGGGGCTGGAGAAAAACTGTTTTTT. This encodes CASSLGVKGAGEKLFF.

This clonotype was detected ten times or more. The chain combines TRBV9 with TRBJ2-7, with 8 nucleotides matching TRBD1. Germline CDR1 SGDLS, CDR2 YYNGEE. The J segment lost 0 bases and the V segment lost 1 base, leaving 3 bases of the junction unmatched. CDR3 length equals 15 residues. The CDR3 nucleotides are TGTGCCAGCAGCGTAAGCAGGGGGCTCTCCTACGAGCAGTACTTC. It yields the protein CASSVSRGLSYEQYF.